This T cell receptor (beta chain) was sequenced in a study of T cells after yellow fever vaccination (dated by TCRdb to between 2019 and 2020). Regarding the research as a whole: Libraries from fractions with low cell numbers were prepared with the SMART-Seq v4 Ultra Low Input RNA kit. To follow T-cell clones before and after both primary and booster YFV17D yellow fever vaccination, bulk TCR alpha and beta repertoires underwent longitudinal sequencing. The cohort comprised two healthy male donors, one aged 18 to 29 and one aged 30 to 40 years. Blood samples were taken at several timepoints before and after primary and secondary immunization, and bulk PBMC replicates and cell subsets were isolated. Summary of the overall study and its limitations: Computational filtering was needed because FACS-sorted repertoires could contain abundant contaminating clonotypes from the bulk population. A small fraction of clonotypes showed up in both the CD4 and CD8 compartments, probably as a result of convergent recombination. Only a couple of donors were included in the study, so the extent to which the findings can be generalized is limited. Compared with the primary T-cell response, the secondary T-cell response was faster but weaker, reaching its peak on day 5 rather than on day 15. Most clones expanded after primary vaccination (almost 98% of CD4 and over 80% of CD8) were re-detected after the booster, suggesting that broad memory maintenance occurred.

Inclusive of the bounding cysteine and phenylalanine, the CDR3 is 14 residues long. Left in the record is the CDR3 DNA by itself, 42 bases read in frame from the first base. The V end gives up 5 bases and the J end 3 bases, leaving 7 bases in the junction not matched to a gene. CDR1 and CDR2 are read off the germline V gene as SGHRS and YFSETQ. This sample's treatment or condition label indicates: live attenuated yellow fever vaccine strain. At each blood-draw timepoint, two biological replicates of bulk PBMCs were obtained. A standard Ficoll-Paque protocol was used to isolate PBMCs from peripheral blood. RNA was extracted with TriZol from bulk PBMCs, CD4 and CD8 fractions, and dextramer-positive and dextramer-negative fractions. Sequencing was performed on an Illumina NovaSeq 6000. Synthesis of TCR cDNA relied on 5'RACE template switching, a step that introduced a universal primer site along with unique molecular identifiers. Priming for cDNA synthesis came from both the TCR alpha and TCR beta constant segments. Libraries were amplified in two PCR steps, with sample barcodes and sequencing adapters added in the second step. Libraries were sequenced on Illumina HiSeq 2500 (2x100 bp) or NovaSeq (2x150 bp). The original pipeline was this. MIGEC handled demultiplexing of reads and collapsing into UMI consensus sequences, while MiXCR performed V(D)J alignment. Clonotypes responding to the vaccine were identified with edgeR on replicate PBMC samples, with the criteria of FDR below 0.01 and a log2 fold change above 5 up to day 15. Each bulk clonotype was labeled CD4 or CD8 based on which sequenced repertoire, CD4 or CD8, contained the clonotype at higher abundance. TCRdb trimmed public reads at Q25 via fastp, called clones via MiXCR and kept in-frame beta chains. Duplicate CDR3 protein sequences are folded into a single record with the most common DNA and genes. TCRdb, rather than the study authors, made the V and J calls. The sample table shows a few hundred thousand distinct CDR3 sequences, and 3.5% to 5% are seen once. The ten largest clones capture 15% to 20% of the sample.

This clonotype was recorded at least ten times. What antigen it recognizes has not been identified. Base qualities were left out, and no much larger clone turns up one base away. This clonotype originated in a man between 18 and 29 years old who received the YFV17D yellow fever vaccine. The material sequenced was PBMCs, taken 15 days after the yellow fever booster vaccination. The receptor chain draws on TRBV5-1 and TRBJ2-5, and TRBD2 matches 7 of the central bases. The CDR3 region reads CASSYRTRKETQYF. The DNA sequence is TGCGCCAGCAGTTACCGGACTAGAAAAGAGACCCAGTACTTC.